The clone carrying this TCR beta chain was seen a handful of times. This sample was included in a study of blood T cell repertoires in COVID-19. The wider study: PBMCs, B-cell-depleted T cells, or T cells provided the cDNA or gDNA that made up the material.

This CDR3 region has 14 residues. V lost 4 bases, J lost 7 bases, and 6 bases stayed unmatched. Germline V gives CDR1 SNHLY, CDR2 FYNNEI. Source study methods: Amplified reference gene primers provided the basis for estimating nucleated cell counts. TCRdb keeps only in-frame clones here, not all; method: immunoSEQ multiplex PCR. The V and J calls and the clone size are those of that table, but D and trimming were determined from the DNA. Counted here are 200,000 to 250,000 clones, 84% occurring once; the ten biggest clones make up roughly 7.6%. Sequenced sample: peripheral blood. This TCR came from a woman aged 45-65 years with active or convalescent COVID-19. The V gene is TRBV2, the J gene TRBJ1-1; 10 positions agree with TRBD1. The CDR3 DNA reads TGTGCCAGCAGTGGTTGGGACAGGGGTATTGAAGCTTTCTTT. Translation gives CASSGWDRGIEAFF. The whole variable domain, filled in from reference TRBV2 and TRBJ1-1, reads EPEVTQTPSHQVTQMGQEVILRCVPISNHLYFYWYRQILGQKVEFLVSFYNNEISEKSEIFDDQFSVERPDGSNFTLKIRSTKLEDSAMYFCASSGWDRGIEAFFGQGTRLTVV.